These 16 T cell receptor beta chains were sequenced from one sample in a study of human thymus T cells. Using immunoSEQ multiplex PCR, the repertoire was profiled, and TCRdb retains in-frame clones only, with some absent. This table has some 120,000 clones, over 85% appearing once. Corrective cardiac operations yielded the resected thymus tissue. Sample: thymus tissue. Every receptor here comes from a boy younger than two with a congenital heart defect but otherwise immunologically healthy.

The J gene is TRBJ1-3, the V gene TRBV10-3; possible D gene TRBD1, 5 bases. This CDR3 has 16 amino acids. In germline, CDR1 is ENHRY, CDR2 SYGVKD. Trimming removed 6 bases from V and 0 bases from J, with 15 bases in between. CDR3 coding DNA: TGTGCCATCAGGGGCTCAGGGAACCCCTCTGGAAACACCATATATTTT. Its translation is CAIRGSGNPSGNTIYF.

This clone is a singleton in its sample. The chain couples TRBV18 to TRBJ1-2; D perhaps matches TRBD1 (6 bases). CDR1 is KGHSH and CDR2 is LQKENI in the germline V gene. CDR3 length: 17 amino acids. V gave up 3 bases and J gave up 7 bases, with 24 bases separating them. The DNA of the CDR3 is TGTGCCAGCTCACCCGACGGGAACCTACAGGGTGCTAGTGGCTACACCTTC. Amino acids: CASSPDGNLQGASGYTF. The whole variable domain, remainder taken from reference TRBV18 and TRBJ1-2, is NAGVMQNPRHLVRRRGQEARLRCSPMKGHSHVYWYRQLPEEGLKFMVYLQKENIIDESGMPKERFSAEFPKEGPSILRIQQVVRGDSAAYFCASSPDGNLQGASGYTFGSGTRLTVV.

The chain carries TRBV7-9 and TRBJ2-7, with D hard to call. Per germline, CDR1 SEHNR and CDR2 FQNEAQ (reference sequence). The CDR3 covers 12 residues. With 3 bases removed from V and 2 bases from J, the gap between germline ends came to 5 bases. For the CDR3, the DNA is TGTGCCAGCAGCTTGGGGACCTACGAGCAGTACTTC. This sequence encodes CASSLGTYEQYF.

CDR3 bases: TGTGCCAGCAGCCAGACAGGGGTCCAAGAGACCCAGTACTTC. Protein sequence: CASSQTGVQETQYF. The rearrangement links TRBV5-6 to TRBJ2-5; the match to TRBD1 covers 8 bases. V lost 4 bases to trimming and J lost 1 base; unmatched junction nucleotides: 3. The CDR3 covers 14 residues. Germline V gives CDR1 SGHDT, CDR2 YYEEEE.

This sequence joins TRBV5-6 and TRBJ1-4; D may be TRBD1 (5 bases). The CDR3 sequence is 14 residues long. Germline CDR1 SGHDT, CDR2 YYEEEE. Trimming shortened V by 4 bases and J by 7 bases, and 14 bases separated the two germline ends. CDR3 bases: TGTGCCAGCAGCCATGGCAGGGAGGGTGAAAAACTGTTTTTT. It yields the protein CASSHGREGEKLFF.

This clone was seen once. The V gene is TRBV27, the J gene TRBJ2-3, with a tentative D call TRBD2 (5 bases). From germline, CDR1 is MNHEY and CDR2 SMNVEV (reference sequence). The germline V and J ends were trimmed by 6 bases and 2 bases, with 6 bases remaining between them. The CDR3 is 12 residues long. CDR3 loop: CASRLDTDTQYF. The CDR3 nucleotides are TGTGCCAGCAGACTAGACACAGATACGCAGTATTTT.

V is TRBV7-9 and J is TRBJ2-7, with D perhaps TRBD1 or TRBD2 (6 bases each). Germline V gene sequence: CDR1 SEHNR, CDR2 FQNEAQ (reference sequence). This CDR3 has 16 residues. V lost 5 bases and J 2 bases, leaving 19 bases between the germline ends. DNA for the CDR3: TGTGCCAGCAGCCCCGGAGGGGGTGGAATTCCCTACGAGCAGTACTTC. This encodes CASSPGGGGIPYEQYF.

The CDR3 DNA follows: TGCGCCAGCAGCCAAAGAGGGACGTCCGATAATTCACCCCTCCACTTT. The encoded protein is CASSQRGTSDNSPLHF. The chain is built from TRBV4-1 and TRBJ1-6, with D possibly being TRBD1 (5 bases). This CDR3 spans 16 amino acids. CDR1 is MGHRA, CDR2 YSYEKL, per germline. V was cut by 2 bases and J by 5 bases, with 13 bases left in between.

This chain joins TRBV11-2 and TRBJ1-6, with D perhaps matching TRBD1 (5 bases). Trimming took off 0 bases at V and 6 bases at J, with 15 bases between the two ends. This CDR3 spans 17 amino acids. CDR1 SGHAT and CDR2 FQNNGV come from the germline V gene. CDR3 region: CASSLDRAHLFNSPLHF. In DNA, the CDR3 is TGTGCCAGCAGCTTAGACAGGGCTCACCTTTTTAATTCACCCCTCCACTTT.

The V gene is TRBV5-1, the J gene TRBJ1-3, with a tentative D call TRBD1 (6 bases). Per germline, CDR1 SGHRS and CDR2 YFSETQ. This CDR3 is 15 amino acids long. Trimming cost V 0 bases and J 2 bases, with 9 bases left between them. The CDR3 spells CASSLGGGPGNTIYF. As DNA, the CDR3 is TGCGCCAGCAGCTTGGGAGGGGGGCCTGGAAACACCATATATTTT.

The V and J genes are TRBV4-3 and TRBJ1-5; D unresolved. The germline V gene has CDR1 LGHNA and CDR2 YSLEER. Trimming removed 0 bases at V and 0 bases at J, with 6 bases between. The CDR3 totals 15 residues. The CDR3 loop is CASSQERFSNQPQHF. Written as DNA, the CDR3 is TGCGCCAGCAGCCAAGAGCGGTTTAGCAATCAGCCCCAGCATTTT.

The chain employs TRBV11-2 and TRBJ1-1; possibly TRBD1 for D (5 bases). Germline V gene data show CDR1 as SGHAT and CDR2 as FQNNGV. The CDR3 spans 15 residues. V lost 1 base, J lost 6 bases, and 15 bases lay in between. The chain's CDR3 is CASSLGARDSSEAFF. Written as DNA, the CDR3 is TGTGCCAGCAGCTTAGGCGCCAGGGACTCCTCTGAAGCTTTCTTT. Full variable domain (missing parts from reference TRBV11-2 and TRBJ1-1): EAGVAQSPRYKIIEKRQSVAFWCNPISGHATLYWYQQILGQGPKLLIQFQNNGVVDDSQLPKDRFSAERLKGVDSTLKIQPAKLEDSAVYLCASSLGARDSSEAFFGQGTRLTVV.

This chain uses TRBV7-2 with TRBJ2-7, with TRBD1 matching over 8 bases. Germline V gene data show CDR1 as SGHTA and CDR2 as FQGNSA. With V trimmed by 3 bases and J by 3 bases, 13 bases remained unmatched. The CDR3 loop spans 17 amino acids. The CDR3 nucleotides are TGTGCCAGCAGCTTCCCAGGAGGCGGGGACAGGTACTACGAGCAGTACTTC. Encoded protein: CASSFPGGGDRYYEQYF. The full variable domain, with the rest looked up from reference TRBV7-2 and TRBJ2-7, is GAGVSQSPSNKVTEKGKDVELRCDPISGHTALYWYRQSLGQGLEFLIYFQGNSAPDKSGLPSDRFSAERTGGSVSTLTIQRTQQEDSAVYLCASSFPGGGDRYYEQYFGPGTRLTVT.

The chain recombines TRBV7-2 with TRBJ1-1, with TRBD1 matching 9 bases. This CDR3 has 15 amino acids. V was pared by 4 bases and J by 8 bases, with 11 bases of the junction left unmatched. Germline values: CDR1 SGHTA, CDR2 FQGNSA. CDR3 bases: TGTGCCAGCAGCTCTAACACGGGACAGGGATTCGAAGCTTTCTTT. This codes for CASSSNTGQGFEAFF.

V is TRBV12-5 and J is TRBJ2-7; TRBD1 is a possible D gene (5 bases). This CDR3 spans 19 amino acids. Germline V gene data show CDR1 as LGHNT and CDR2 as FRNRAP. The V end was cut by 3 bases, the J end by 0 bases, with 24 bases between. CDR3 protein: CASGLSWGGRQSTSYEQYF. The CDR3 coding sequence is TGTGCTAGTGGTTTAAGTTGGGGTGGTAGACAGTCCACCTCCTACGAGCAGTACTTC.

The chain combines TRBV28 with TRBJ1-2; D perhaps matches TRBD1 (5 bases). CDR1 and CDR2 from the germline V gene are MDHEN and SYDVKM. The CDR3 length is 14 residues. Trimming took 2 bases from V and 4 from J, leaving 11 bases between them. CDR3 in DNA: TGTGCCAGCAGTTTAGCTAAAGGGGTCTATGGCTACACCTTC. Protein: CASSLAKGVYGYTF.